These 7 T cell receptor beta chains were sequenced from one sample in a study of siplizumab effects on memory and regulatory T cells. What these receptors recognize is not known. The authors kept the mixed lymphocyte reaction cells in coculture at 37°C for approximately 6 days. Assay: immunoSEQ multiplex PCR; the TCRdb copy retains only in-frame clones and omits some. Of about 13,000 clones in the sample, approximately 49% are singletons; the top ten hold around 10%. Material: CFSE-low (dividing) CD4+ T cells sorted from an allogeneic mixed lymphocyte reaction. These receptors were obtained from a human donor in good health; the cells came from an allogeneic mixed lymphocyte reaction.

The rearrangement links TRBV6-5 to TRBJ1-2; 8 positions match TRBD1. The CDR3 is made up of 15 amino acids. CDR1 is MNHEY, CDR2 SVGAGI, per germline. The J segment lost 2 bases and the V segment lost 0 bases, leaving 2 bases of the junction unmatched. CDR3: CASSYSAGGNYGYTF. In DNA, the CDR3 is TGTGCCAGCAGTTACTCGGCAGGGGGCAACTATGGCTACACCTTC.

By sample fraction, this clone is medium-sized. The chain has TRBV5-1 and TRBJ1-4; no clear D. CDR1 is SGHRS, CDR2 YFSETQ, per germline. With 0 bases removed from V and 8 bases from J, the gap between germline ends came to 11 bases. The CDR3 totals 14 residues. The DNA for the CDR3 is TGCGCCAGCAGCTTGGATAGCAGTGGCGAAAAACTGTTTTTT. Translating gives CASSLDSSGEKLFF.

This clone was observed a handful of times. The CDR3 DNA reads as TGTGCCAGCAGCCCACAGGGGGCGGGGGGCTACACCTTC. This encodes CASSPQGAGGYTF. The rearrangement joins TRBV6-6 to TRBJ1-2, with TRBD1 identical over 9 bases. Germline loops: CDR1 MNHNY, CDR2 SVGAGI (reference sequence). Trimming cost V 6 bases and J 8 bases; bases outside gene matches: 7. CDR3 length: 13 amino acids.

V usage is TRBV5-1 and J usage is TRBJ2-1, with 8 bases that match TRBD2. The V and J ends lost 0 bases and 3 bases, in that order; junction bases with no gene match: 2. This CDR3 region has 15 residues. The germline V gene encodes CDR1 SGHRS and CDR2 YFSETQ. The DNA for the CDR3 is TGCGCCAGCAGCTTGGCACTAGCGGACTACAATGAGCAGTTCTTC. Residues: CASSLALADYNEQFF. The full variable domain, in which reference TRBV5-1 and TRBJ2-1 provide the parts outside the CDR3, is KAGVTQTPRYLIKTRGQQVTLSCSPISGHRSVSWYQQTPGQGLQFLFEYFSETQRNKGNFPGRFSGRQFSNSRSEMNVSTLELGDSALYLCASSLALADYNEQFFGPGTRLTVL.

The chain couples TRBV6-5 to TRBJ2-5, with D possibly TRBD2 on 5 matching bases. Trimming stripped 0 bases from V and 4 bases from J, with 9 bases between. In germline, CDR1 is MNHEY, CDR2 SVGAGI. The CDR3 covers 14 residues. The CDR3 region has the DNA TGTGCCAGCAGTTACTCGGAGGTGCTAGAGACCCAGTACTTC. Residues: CASSYSEVLETQYF.

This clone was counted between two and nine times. The CDR3 reads CASSKAGPLYGYTF. The CDR3 nucleotides are TGTGCCAGTAGTAAGGCAGGACCTCTCTATGGCTACACCTTC. The chain couples TRBV19 to TRBJ1-2; D unresolved. This CDR3 spans 14 amino acids. With 4 bases removed from V and 4 bases from J, the gap between germline ends came to 13 bases. Germline V gene data show CDR1 as LNHDA and CDR2 as SQIVND (reference sequence).

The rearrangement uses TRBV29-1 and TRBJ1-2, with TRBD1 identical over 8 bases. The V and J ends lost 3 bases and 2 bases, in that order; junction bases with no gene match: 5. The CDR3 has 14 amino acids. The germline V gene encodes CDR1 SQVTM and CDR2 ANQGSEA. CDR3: CSVDPAGGNYGYTF. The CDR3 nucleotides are TGCAGCGTTGATCCGGCAGGGGGCAACTATGGCTACACCTTC.